The 18 T cell receptor beta chains presented below share a single source sample, sequenced in a study of blood T cell dynamics during melanoma immunotherapy. Noted time point: week 3, after first cycle of checkpoint inhibitor. TCRdb's copy holds only in-frame clones and misses some; the assay was immunoSEQ multiplex PCR. The profile covers some 12,000 clones, with approximately 88% appearing a single time and roughly 15% taken by the ten largest. This specimen consisted of blood, obtained from a patient treated with checkpoint blockade. These receptors all come from a human donor with melanoma.

This clone was counted between two and nine times. The rearrangement joins TRBV27 to TRBJ2-2; 8 bases map to TRBD2. CDR1 and CDR2 from the germline V gene are MNHEY and SMNVEV (reference sequence). The CDR3 sequence is 16 residues long. V dropped 6 bases and J dropped 5; count of bases not matched to a gene: 11. CDR3 in DNA: TGTGCCAGCAGGCTCTCCGGGGGGGGTCGGACCGGGGAGCTGTTTTTT. Protein product: CASRLSGGGRTGELFF.

The rearrangement uses TRBV5-6 and TRBJ1-1; 8 bases fit TRBD1. Germline trimming cut 3 bases from V and 3 bases from J; bases unmatched to any gene: 4. Per the germline V gene, CDR1 is SGHDT and CDR2 is YYEEEE. The CDR3 is 14 amino acids. CDR3 sequence reads: CASSWTGRYTEAFF. CDR3 DNA sequence: TGTGCCAGCAGCTGGACAGGGAGATACACTGAAGCTTTCTTT.

This chain links TRBV6-5 with TRBJ1-4; 9 positions match TRBD1. This CDR3 is built from 15 residues. J was trimmed by 3 bases and V by 8 bases; bases with no gene match: 7. The germline gives CDR1 MNHEY, CDR2 SVGAGI. The CDR3 loop is CASGLDRGANEKLFF. As DNA, the CDR3 is TGTGCCAGCGGCCTGGACAGGGGTGCTAATGAAAAACTGTTTTTT.

V and J are TRBV29-1 and TRBJ2-1, with no clear D. Germline assignment: CDR1 SQVTM and CDR2 ANQGSEA. The CDR3 has 14 residues. The germline V and J ends were trimmed by 4 bases and 7 bases, with 17 bases remaining between them. The CDR3 loop reads CSVGSSSPGNEQFF. CDR3 nucleotide sequence: TGCAGCGTTGGGAGCTCGTCCCCTGGAAATGAGCAGTTCTTC.

This clone came up a few times. This chain uses TRBV7-2 with TRBJ1-1; no definite D call. The germline V and J ends were trimmed by 2 bases and 1 base, with 5 bases remaining between them. This CDR3 is 13 amino acids long. Germline values: CDR1 SGHTA, CDR2 FQGNSA. CDR3 sequence reads: CASSLTENTEAFF. CDR3 DNA sequence: TGTGCCAGCAGCTTAACAGAGAACACTGAAGCTTTCTTT. The complete variable domain, with remaining parts taken from reference TRBV7-2 and TRBJ1-1, reads GAGVSQSPSNKVTEKGKDVELRCDPISGHTALYWYRQSLGQGLEFLIYFQGNSAPDKSGLPSDRFSAERTGGSVSTLTIQRTQQEDSAVYLCASSLTENTEAFFGQGTRLTVV.

The chain combines TRBV27 with TRBJ2-3; possibly TRBD1 for D (6 bases). The CDR3 has 14 residues. Between the trimmed V and J ends, which lost 2 bases and 6 bases, there was a span of 12 bases. The V gene's germline CDR1 is MNHEY and CDR2 SMNVEV (reference sequence). For the CDR3, the DNA is TGTGCCAGCAGTTTAAACAGGGTAGGGGATACGCAGTATTTT. Protein: CASSLNRVGDTQYF.

This chain connects TRBV4-2 to TRBJ1-2, with D tentatively TRBD1 (5 bases). In germline, CDR1 is LGHNA, CDR2 YNFKEQ. V was cut by 5 bases and J by 3 bases, with 13 bases left in between. The CDR3 runs 14 residues. The CDR3 nucleotides read TGTGCCAGCAGCGGACTTCAGGGATACTATGGCTACACCTTC. It yields the protein CASSGLQGYYGYTF.

The V call is TRBV4-3, the J call TRBJ2-7; D not resolved. Trimming took 1 base from V and 2 from J, leaving 12 bases between them. The CDR3 totals 15 residues. CDR1 is LGHNA and CDR2 is YSLEER in the germline V gene. CDR3 in amino acids: CASSQGLVTPYEQYF. The CDR3 DNA reads TGCGCCAGCAGCCAAGGGTTGGTCACTCCCTACGAGCAGTACTTC.

The rearrangement links TRBV7-6 to TRBJ1-2; tentatively, D is TRBD1 (5 bases). Trimming left V 0 bases short and J 2 bases short, with 28 bases between. The germline gives CDR1 SGHVS, CDR2 FNYEAQ. The CDR3 spans 21 residues. CDR3 residues: CASSLASPAGEYFPPNYGYTF. The CDR3 DNA follows: TGTGCCAGCAGCTTAGCGAGCCCTGCGGGGGAATACTTCCCTCCAAACTATGGCTACACCTTC.

CDR3 bases: TGTGCCAGCAGTTACGACCGGGAAAGTGAAAAACTGTTTTTT. It is translated as CASSYDRESEKLFF. V gene TRBV6-5 combines with J gene TRBJ1-4; no clear D. V shed 2 bases and J shed 7 bases, with 11 bases lying between them. This CDR3 comprises 14 residues. Germline loops: CDR1 MNHEY, CDR2 SVGAGI.

The gene calls are TRBV29-1 and TRBJ2-1; 8 bases line up with TRBD1. The CDR3 runs to 14 residues. The germline V gene has CDR1 SQVTM and CDR2 ANQGSEA. The V and J ends lost 6 bases and 4 bases, in that order; junction bases with no gene match: 8. This CDR3 is CSVQGAPSYNEQFF. The CDR3, as DNA: TGCAGCGTCCAGGGGGCCCCCTCGTACAATGAGCAGTTCTTC.

This clone was observed a single time. The rearrangement joins TRBV6-5 to TRBJ1-1; no reliable D call. The germline V gene encodes CDR1 MNHEY and CDR2 SVGAGI. This CDR3 is built from 15 residues. The ends were cut back, 0 bases at V and 2 bases at J, with 10 bases in the middle. The CDR3 DNA reads TGTGCCAGCAGTTACTCGCCCACAGCCAACACTGAAGCTTTCTTT. It translates to CASSYSPTANTEAFF.

The rearrangement links TRBV4-1 to TRBJ1-4; 7 bases line up with TRBD1. The ends lost 3 bases at V and 5 bases at J; junction bases unmatched: 6. The germline V gene encodes CDR1 MGHRA and CDR2 YSYEKL. CDR3 size: 15 residues. Here the CDR3 DNA reads TGCGCCAGCAGCCAGACACCGGGACAGAATGAAAAACTGTTTTTT. Translation gives CASSQTPGQNEKLFF.

The chain uses TRBV5-1 and TRBJ2-5; D not certain. Germline V gene lookup returns CDR1 SGHRS and CDR2 YFSETQ. This CDR3 comprises 13 residues. V gave up 0 bases and J gave up 4 bases, with 7 bases separating them. The CDR3 reads CASSLVRPETQYF. The CDR3 bases are TGCGCCAGCAGCTTGGTACGCCCAGAGACCCAGTACTTC.

This clone was seen only once. The CDR3 reads CASSNTGNYGYTF. The CDR3 DNA reads as TGTGCCAGCAGTAACACAGGGAACTATGGCTACACCTTC. This chain connects TRBV25-1 to TRBJ1-2; tentative D call: TRBD1 (6 bases). The CDR3 is made up of 13 amino acids. With 5 bases removed from V and 2 bases from J, the gap between germline ends came to 9 bases. CDR1 and CDR2 (germline): MGHDK, SYGVNS.

V and J are TRBV21-1 and TRBJ2-7; TRBD1, the table's D call, lacks a check against the DNA. TRBV21-1 is termed a pseudogene. The length of the CDR3 is 15 residues. The CDR3 region has the DNA TGTGCCAGCAACTCAAGGGACAGGGGGACCTACGAGCAGTACTTC. It encodes CASNSRDRGTYEQYF.

On this clone itself: The same CDR3 also results from other DNA sequences found in this sample. The chain couples TRBV6-5 to TRBJ1-2, with D possibly matching TRBD1 (6 bases). The CDR3 spans 13 residues. Per the germline V gene, CDR1 is MNHEY and CDR2 is SVGAGI. V was pared by 10 bases and J by 4 bases, with 16 bases between. The CDR3 here is CATTGGQTYGYTF. The CDR3 DNA is TGTGCCACTACCGGGGGGCAGACCTATGGCTACACCTTC.

The J gene is TRBJ2-3, the V gene TRBV5-4, with 9 bases lining up with TRBD1. The V and J ends lost 9 bases and 2 bases, in that order; junction bases with no gene match: 7. Germline V gene lookup returns CDR1 SGHNT and CDR2 YYREEE (reference sequence). The length of the CDR3 is 14 residues. In DNA form, the CDR3 reads TGTGCCACAAGACAGGGGGTCCACACAGATACGCAGTATTTT. It specifies CATRQGVHTDTQYF.